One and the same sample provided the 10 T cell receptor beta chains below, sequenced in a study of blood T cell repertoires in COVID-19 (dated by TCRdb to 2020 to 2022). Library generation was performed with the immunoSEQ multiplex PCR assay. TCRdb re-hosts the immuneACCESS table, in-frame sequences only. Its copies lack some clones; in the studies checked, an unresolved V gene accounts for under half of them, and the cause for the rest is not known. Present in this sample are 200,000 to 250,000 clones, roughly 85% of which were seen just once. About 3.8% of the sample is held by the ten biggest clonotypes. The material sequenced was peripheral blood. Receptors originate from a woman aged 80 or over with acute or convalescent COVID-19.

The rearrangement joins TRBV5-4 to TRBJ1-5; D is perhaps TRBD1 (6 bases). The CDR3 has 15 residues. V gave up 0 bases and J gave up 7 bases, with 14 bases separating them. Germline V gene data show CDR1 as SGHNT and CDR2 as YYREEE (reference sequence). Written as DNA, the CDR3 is TGTGCCAGCAGCTTGGCCGGGGGGCGCGGGCAGCCCCAGCATTTT. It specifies CASSLAGGRGQPQHF.

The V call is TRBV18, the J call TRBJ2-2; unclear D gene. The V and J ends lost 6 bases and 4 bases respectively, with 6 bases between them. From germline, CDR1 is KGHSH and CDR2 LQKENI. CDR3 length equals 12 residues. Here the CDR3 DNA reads TGTGCCAGCTCCTCCCTCACCGGGGAGCTGTTTTTT. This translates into CASSSLTGELFF.

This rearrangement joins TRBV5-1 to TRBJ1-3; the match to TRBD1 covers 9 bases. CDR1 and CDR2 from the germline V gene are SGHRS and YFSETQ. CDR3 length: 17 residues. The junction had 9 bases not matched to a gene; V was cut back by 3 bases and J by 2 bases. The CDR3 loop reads CASSSTGQGPPGNTIYF. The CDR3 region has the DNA TGCGCCAGCAGCTCCACGGGACAGGGTCCCCCTGGAAACACCATATATTTT.

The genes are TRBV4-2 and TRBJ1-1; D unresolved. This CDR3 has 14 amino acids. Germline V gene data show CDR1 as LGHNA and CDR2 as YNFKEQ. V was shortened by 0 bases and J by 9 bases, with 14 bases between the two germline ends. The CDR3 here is CASSQESGGPKAFF. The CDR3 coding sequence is TGTGCCAGCAGCCAAGAGTCCGGTGGGCCTAAAGCTTTCTTT.

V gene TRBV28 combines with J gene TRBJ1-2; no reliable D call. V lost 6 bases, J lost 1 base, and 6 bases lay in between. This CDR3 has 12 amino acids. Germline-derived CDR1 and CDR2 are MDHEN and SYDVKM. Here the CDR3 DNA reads TGTGCCAGCAGGTTCTATAACTATGGCTACACCTTC. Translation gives CASRFYNYGYTF.

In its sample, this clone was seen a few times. The CDR3 DNA reads TGCGCCAGCAGCTTGGTCCCGGGACAGGGGGCGGATGGCTACACCTTC. This encodes CASSLVPGQGADGYTF. V and J are TRBV5-1 and TRBJ1-2, with 12 bases matching TRBD1. This CDR3 comprises 16 residues. V lost 0 bases, J lost 6 bases, and 6 bases stayed unmatched. CDR1 is SGHRS, CDR2 YFSETQ, per germline.

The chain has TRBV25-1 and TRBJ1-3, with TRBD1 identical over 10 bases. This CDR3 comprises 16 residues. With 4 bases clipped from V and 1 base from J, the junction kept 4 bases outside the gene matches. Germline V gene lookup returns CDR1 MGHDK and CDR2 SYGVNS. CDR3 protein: CASSGGDRGSGNTIYF. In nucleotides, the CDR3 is TGTGCCAGCAGTGGGGGGGACAGGGGTTCTGGAAACACCATATATTTT. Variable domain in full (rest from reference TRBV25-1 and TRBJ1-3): EADIYQTPRYLVIGTGKKITLECSQTMGHDKMYWYQQDPGMELHLIHYSYGVNSTEKGDLSSESTVSRIRTEHFPLTLESARPSHTSQYLCASSGGDRGSGNTIYFGEGSWLTVV.

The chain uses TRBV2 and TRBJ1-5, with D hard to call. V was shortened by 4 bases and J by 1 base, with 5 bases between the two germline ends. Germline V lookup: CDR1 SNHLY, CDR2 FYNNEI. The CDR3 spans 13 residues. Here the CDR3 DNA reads TGTGCCAGCAGTGTGCTAAGCAATCAGCCCCAGCATTTT. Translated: CASSVLSNQPQHF. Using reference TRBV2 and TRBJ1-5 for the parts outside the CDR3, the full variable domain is EPEVTQTPSHQVTQMGQEVILRCVPISNHLYFYWYRQILGQKVEFLVSFYNNEISEKSEIFDDQFSVERPDGSNFTLKIRSTKLEDSAMYFCASSVLSNQPQHFGDGTRLSIL.

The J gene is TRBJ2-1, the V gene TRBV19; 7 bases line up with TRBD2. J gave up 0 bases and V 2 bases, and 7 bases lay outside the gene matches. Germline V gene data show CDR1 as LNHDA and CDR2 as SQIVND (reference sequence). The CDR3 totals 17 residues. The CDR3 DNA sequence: TGTGCCAGTAGTATAACATCGGGGGGAAGCTCCTACAATGAGCAGTTCTTC. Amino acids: CASSITSGGSSYNEQFF.

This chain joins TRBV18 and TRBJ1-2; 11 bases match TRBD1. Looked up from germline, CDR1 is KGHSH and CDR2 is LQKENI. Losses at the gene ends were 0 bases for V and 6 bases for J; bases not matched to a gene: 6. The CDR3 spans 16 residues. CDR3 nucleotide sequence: TGTGCCAGCTCACCACCCTCGGGACAGGGGGGAAATGGCTACACCTTC. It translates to CASSPPSGQGGNGYTF.